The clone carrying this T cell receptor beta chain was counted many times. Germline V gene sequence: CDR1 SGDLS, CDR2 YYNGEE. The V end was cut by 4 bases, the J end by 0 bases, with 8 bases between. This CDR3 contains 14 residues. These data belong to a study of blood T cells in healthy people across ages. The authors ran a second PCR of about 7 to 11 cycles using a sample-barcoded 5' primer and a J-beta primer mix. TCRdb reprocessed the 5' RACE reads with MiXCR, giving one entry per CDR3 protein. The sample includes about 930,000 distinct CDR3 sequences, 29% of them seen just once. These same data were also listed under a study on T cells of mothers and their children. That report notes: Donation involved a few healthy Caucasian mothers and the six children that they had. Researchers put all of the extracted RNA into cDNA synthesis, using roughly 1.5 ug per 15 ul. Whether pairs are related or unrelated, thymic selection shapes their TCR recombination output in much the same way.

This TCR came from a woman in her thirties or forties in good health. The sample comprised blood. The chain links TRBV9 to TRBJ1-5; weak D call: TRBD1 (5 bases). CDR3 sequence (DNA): TGTGCCAGCAGCCCGGGGGATAGCAATCAGCCCCAGCATTTT. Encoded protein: CASSPGDSNQPQHF.